This is a list of T cell receptor beta chains from one sample in a study of blood T cells in healthy people across ages. TCRdb processed the 5' RACE reads anew with MiXCR; each CDR3 protein has one entry. The sample includes approximately 680,000 distinct CDR3 sequences, around 32% of them seen just once. Sequences were obtained from blood. The receptors were sampled from a woman of 80 years or more in good health. CDR3s include the opening cysteine and the closing phenylalanine or tryptophan. The D gene is left open where the match is weak. Size tells how often a clone was seen (once, few, many) or the class of an expanded clone, and some rows leave it out.

J	D	size	V	DNA	CDR3
TRBJ2-7	TRBD1	many	TRBV5-6	TGTGCCAGCAGCTCAGAACCGGGACAGCCGACCTACGAGCAGTACTTC	CASSSEPGQPTYEQYF
TRBJ2-2	TRBD1	few	TRBV24-1	TGTGCCACCCGGGACAGGGGGGACGGGGAGCTGTTTTTT	CATRDRGDGELFF
TRBJ2-1	TRBD2	NA	TRBV29-1	TGCAGCGTGCTGGGGACTACCGACAATGGGCAGTTCTTC	CSVLGTTDNGQFF
TRBJ1-1	NA	NA	TRBV5-1	TGCGCCAGCGGGCCTAAATCAGGGACTGAAGCTTTCTTT	CASGPKSGTEAFF
TRBJ2-7	NA	many	TRBV9	TGTGCCAGCAGCCCCTCCGGACAGACTAATACTACCTACGAGCAGTACTTC	CASSPSGQTNTTYEQYF
TRBJ2-1	TRBD2	many	TRBV20-1	TGCAGTGCTAGTGTCTGGCGGGGGGCGTCGATCTCCTACAATGAGCAGTTCTTC	CSASVWRGASISYNEQFF
TRBJ2-5	TRBD2	many	TRBV10-3	TGTGCCATCAGTGAAGGAGACCTAGCGGGGCAAGAGACCCAGTACTTC	CAISEGDLAGQETQYF
TRBJ2-5	NA	NA	TRBV5-4	TGTGCCAGCAGCTTGGTTACCGTGGATGAGCAGTACTTC	CASSLVTVDEQYF
TRBJ1-1	NA	many	TRBV5-5	TGTGCCAGCAGCTTGGAAGGGGGTCGGGGGGCCGTGAACACTGAAGCTTTCTTT	CASSLEGGRGAVNTEAFF
TRBJ1-1	TRBD1	few	TRBV4-3	TGCGCCAGCAGCCAAGGGGGGACAGGGGGCATGAACACTGAAGCTTTCTTT	CASSQGGTGGMNTEAFF
TRBJ2-3	NA	many	TRBV7-2	TGTGCCAGCAGCCCCTCGGGACGGGGAGTTACGCAGTATTTT	CASSPSGRGVTQYF
TRBJ1-2	TRBD1	many	TRBV7-2	TGTGCCAGCAGCTCCGGACAGCAGGGGGTTGGCTACACCTTC	CASSSGQQGVGYTF
TRBJ1-3	NA	NA	TRBV14	TGTGCCAGCAGCCAAGGGTCCGCTGGAAACACCATATATTTT	CASSQGSAGNTIYF
TRBJ2-7	NA	many	TRBV5-1	TGCGCCAGCAGGGAGGGGCTTTCCTACGAGCAGTACTTC	CASREGLSYEQYF
TRBJ1-1	NA	NA	TRBV7-3	TGTGCCAGCAGCTTAAGCGCACAGAACACTGAAGCTTTCTTT	CASSLSAQNTEAFF
TRBJ2-5	NA	NA	TRBV28	TGTGCCAGCAGTTTCCCTCCCTGGCAAGAGACCCAGTACTTC	CASSFPPWQETQYF
TRBJ1-5	NA	many	TRBV12-3/TRBV12-4	TGTGCCAGCAGTTTAAGCAGGGGTGGCAATCAGCCCCAGCATTTT	CASSLSRGGNQPQHF
TRBJ2-5	TRBD2	many	TRBV20-1	TGCAGTGCTAGTAGCGGGGGGGCGGTTTTCGGTGAGACCCAGTACTTC	CSASSGGAVFGETQYF
TRBJ2-1	TRBD2	many	TRBV20-1	TGCAGAGAGACGTCAGGGCTAGCGGGGGGTCTGTATACCTACAATGAGCAGTTCTTC	CRETSGLAGGLYTYNEQFF
TRBJ1-1	TRBD1	many	TRBV20-1	TGCAGTGCTAGGGGGCAGGGGGCGCGGGGCACTGAAGCTTTCTTT	CSARGQGARGTEAFF
TRBJ2-5	NA	NA	TRBV19	TGTGCCAGTAGTTTTCGTCGAGGACAGCAAGAGGCCCAGTACTTC	CASSFRRGQQEAQYF
TRBJ2-5	NA	NA	TRBV9	TGTGCCAGCAGCGTAGGGTGGTTCCAAGAGACCCAGTACTTC	CASSVGWFQETQYF
TRBJ2-1	TRBD2	NA	TRBV29-1	TGCAGCGTTGCGGGACTAGTACGCCCCGACAATGAGCAGTTCTTC	CSVAGLVRPDNEQFF
TRBJ1-1	NA	many	TRBV10-3	TGTGCCATCAGTGAGACAGACACGAACACTGAAGCTTTCTTT	CAISETDTNTEAFF
TRBJ2-7	TRBD1	NA	TRBV20-1	TGCAGTGCTATCGACAGGGTTCTACCCAGCTCCTACGAGCAGTACTTC	CSAIDRVLPSSYEQYF
TRBJ1-1	TRBD1	many	TRBV27	TGTGCCAGCAGTCCATACACGGGACAGGGTCACACTGAAGCTTTCTTT	CASSPYTGQGHTEAFF
TRBJ2-4	TRBD1	many	TRBV7-2	TGTGCCAGCAGCTCGGACAGGGTGGCAAACATTCAGTACTTC	CASSSDRVANIQYF
TRBJ1-1	NA	many	TRBV6-6	TGTGCCAGCAGTTACTCGATAGGAGGGACTGAAGCTTTCTTT	CASSYSIGGTEAFF
TRBJ1-2	NA	NA	TRBV2	TGTGCCAGCAGTGCTAACAGGGCAGTTGGCTATGGCTACACCTTC	CASSANRAVGYGYTF
TRBJ1-2	NA	few	TRBV5-1	TGCGCCAGCAGCTTGGGAGGGCAGGGGATTGGAGGCTACACCTTC	CASSLGGQGIGGYTF
TRBJ2-3	NA	once	TRBV20-1	TGCAGTGTCAGACAGGCCGTTACCATCCGGCCAGATACGCAGTATTTT	CSVRQAVTIRPDTQYF
TRBJ2-7	NA	many	TRBV6-2/TRBV6-3	TGTGCCAGCAGTTTTTTACAGAATTACGAGCAGTACTTC	CASSFLQNYEQYF
TRBJ2-3	TRBD2	many	TRBV29-1	TGCAGCGTTGAATGGCGGGGGATCGCAGATACGCAGTATTTT	CSVEWRGIADTQYF
TRBJ1-2	TRBD1	many	TRBV11-3	TGTGCCAGCAGCTTAGATGCAGGGGGCGACGGCTACACCTTC	CASSLDAGGDGYTF
TRBJ2-5	NA	NA	TRBV6-5	TGTGCCAGCAGTGGCCCCGGGATGGGGGAGGAGACCCAGTACTTC	CASSGPGMGEETQYF
TRBJ2-1	NA	NA	TRBV7-2	TGTGCCAGCAGCTTAACTTCGTTAGATGAGCAGTTCTTC	CASSLTSLDEQFF
TRBJ2-7	NA	once	TRBV6-1	TGTGCCAGCACCCCGCTAGGGACCTCCTACAAGCAGTACTTC	CASTPLGTSYKQYF
TRBJ2-7	NA	many	TRBV6-1	TGTGCCAGCAGTGAACTGAGGAGCTCCTACGAGCAGTACTTC	CASSELRSSYEQYF